A selection of T cell receptor beta chains follows, all from one sample in a study of beta chain features in type 1 diabetes. The table came from immunoSEQ multiplex PCR; TCRdb's copy has only in-frame clones and leaves some out. The table includes 230,000 or so clones, 16% detected once. The sequenced sample consisted of naive CD4+ T cells from blood. The receptor set was obtained from a man aged 25 to 40 with type 1 diabetes. The CDR3 runs from the conserved cysteine through the conserved F or W. D genes are given only for firm matches. The size entry is marked missing in some rows and otherwise reads once, few, many or a size class.

V: TRBV28
D: -
J: TRBJ2-6
length: 15
size: -
CDR3: CASGDGRSGANVLTF
DNA: TGTGCCAGCGGCGACGGCCGCTCTGGGGCCAACGTCCTGACTTTC

V: TRBV30
D: TRBD1
J: TRBJ2-3
length: 17
size: few
CDR3: CAWSNRRDRWGPGPQYF
DNA: TGTGCCTGGAGTAACCGCCGGGACAGGTGGGGTCCGGGACCGCAGTATTTT

V: TRBV5-4
D: -
J: TRBJ2-3
length: 15
size: few
CDR3: CASSQPGVGTDTQYF
DNA: TGTGCCAGCTCCCAACCGGGCGTAGGGACAGATACGCAGTATTTT

V: TRBV29-1
D: -
J: TRBJ2-7
length: 14
size: few
CDR3: CSVGRGPIPYEQYF
DNA: TGCAGCGTTGGTAGGGGTCCCATTCCTTACGAGCAGTACTTC

V: TRBV9
D: -
J: TRBJ2-2
length: 14
size: -
CDR3: CASSSDPYTGELFF
DNA: TGTGCCAGCAGCTCAGACCCATACACCGGGGAGCTGTTTTTT

V: TRBV4-2
D: -
J: TRBJ2-1
length: 13
size: few
CDR3: CASSQGADNEQFF
DNA: TGTGCCAGCAGCCAAGGCGCAGACAATGAGCAGTTCTTC

V: TRBV7-2
D: TRBD1
J: TRBJ2-1
length: 14
size: few
CDR3: CASRTGTANNEQFF
DNA: TGTGCCAGCAGGACAGGGACAGCCAACAATGAGCAGTTCTTC

V: TRBV7-8
D: TRBD1
J: TRBJ2-1
length: 15
size: -
CDR3: CASSFRDPGGGEQFF
DNA: TGTGCCAGCAGCTTTAGAGACCCAGGGGGCGGTGAGCAGTTCTTC

V: TRBV28
D: -
J: TRBJ2-2
length: 13
size: few
CDR3: CASSLDWHGELFF
DNA: TGTGCCAGCAGTTTGGATTGGCACGGGGAGCTGTTTTTT

V: TRBV7-9
D: -
J: TRBJ2-2
length: 15
size: -
CDR3: CASSLSQGPTGELFF
DNA: TGTGCCAGCAGCCTCTCGCAGGGACCCACCGGGGAGCTGTTTTTT

V: TRBV9
D: TRBD1
J: TRBJ1-2
length: 14
size: few
CDR3: CASSPRDRIYGYTF
DNA: TGTGCCAGCAGCCCGAGGGACAGGATTTATGGCTACACCTTC

V: TRBV4-1
D: -
J: TRBJ2-7
length: 15
size: few
CDR3: CASRGDRKSSYEQYF
DNA: TGCGCCAGCAGGGGCGACAGGAAGAGCTCCTACGAGCAGTACTTC

V: TRBV11-1
D: -
J: TRBJ2-7
length: 18
size: few
CDR3: CASSLVLSDFGVNDEQYF
DNA: TGTGCCAGCAGCTTAGTATTGTCGGACTTTGGAGTTAACGACGAGCAGTACTTC

V: TRBV28
D: TRBD2
J: TRBJ2-7
length: 14
size: -
CDR3: CATFSASGTYEQYF
DNA: TGTGCCACCTTCTCGGCTAGCGGCACCTACGAGCAGTACTTC

V: TRBV29-1
D: -
J: TRBJ2-3
length: 13
size: few
CDR3: CSVRQVLTDTQYF
DNA: TGCAGCGTCCGACAGGTCCTCACAGATACGCAGTATTTT

V: TRBV30
D: TRBD1
J: TRBJ2-7
length: 13
size: -
CDR3: CAWRPDRGREQYF
DNA: TGTGCCTGGAGGCCGGACAGGGGACGGGAGCAGTACTTC

V: TRBV11-2
D: -
J: TRBJ2-1
length: 12
size: -
CDR3: CASSPINNEQFF
DNA: TGTGCCAGCAGTCCAATCAACAATGAGCAGTTCTTC

V: TRBV6-6
D: TRBD1
J: TRBJ1-5
length: 16
size: few
CDR3: CASSYTGTGGYQPQHF
DNA: TGTGCCAGCAGTTACACCGGGACAGGGGGCTATCAGCCCCAGCATTTT

V: TRBV29-1
D: -
J: TRBJ2-5
length: 11
size: -
CDR3: CSAGGRETQYF
DNA: TGCAGCGCCGGGGGGCGAGAGACCCAGTACTTC

V: TRBV4-3
D: TRBD1
J: TRBJ1-2
length: 13
size: -
CDR3: CASSPRTGEGYTF
DNA: TGCGCCAGCAGCCCTCGGACAGGGGAAGGCTACACCTTC

V: TRBV9
D: -
J: TRBJ2-7
length: 14
size: -
CDR3: CASSVEGDGYEQYF
DNA: TGTGCCAGCAGCGTAGAGGGGGATGGGTACGAGCAGTACTTC

V: TRBV7-7
D: TRBD2
J: TRBJ2-5
length: 14
size: -
CDR3: CASSRTSLGKTQYF
DNA: TGTGCCAGCAGCCGGACTAGCCTCGGAAAGACCCAGTACTTC

V: TRBV7-9
D: -
J: TRBJ2-7
length: 14
size: few
CDR3: CASSSLGLTYEQYF
DNA: TGTGCCAGCAGCTCCCTAGGGCTTACTTACGAGCAGTACTTC

V: TRBV10-3
D: TRBD2
J: TRBJ2-1
length: 17
size: -
CDR3: CAISDTPGLGADNEQFF
DNA: TGTGCCATCAGCGATACTCCGGGACTAGGAGCTGACAATGAGCAGTTCTTC

V: TRBV7-2
D: TRBD2
J: TRBJ2-1
length: 15
size: -
CDR3: CASSSGLGNYNEQFF
DNA: TGTGCCAGCAGCTCGGGACTAGGAAATTACAATGAGCAGTTCTTC

V: TRBV7-2
D: -
J: TRBJ2-3
length: 14
size: -
CDR3: CASSLRKGPDTQYF
DNA: TGTGCCAGCAGCTTAAGGAAGGGCCCAGATACGCAGTATTTT

V: TRBV7-3
D: -
J: TRBJ2-7
length: 15
size: -
CDR3: CASSPLGQLHYEQYF
DNA: TGTGCCAGCAGCCCCCTAGGACAGCTACACTACGAGCAGTACTTC

V: TRBV9
D: -
J: TRBJ2-7
length: 15
size: few
CDR3: CASSVEGQGWYEQYF
DNA: TGTGCCAGCAGCGTAGAAGGGCAGGGGTGGTACGAGCAGTACTTC

V: TRBV7-9
D: -
J: TRBJ2-1
length: 15
size: few
CDR3: CASSWSESSYNEQFF
DNA: TGTGCCAGCAGCTGGAGCGAGAGCTCCTACAATGAGCAGTTCTTC

V: TRBV28
D: -
J: TRBJ1-5
length: 12
size: -
CDR3: CASRQSNQPQHF
DNA: TGTGCCAGCAGACAGAGCAATCAGCCCCAGCATTTT

V: TRBV4-3
D: -
J: TRBJ1-4
length: 16
size: few
CDR3: CASSRSSQGDNEKLFF
DNA: TGCGCCAGCAGCCGATCGTCACAGGGTGATAATGAAAAACTGTTTTTT

V: TRBV4-3
D: -
J: TRBJ2-7
length: 13
size: few
CDR3: CASSQDYSYEQYF
DNA: TGCGCCAGCAGCCAAGATTACAGCTACGAGCAGTACTTC

V: TRBV29-1
D: TRBD2
J: TRBJ2-7
length: 12
size: few
CDR3: CSAPGTSNEQYF
DNA: TGCAGCGCACCAGGGACTAGCAACGAGCAGTACTTC

V: TRBV25-1
D: -
J: TRBJ2-1
length: 12
size: few
CDR3: CASSVADNEQFF
DNA: TGTGCCAGCAGTGTAGCTGACAATGAGCAGTTCTTC

V: TRBV9
D: -
J: TRBJ2-7
length: 13
size: -
CDR3: CASSVNENYEQYF
DNA: TGTGCCAGCAGCGTAAACGAAAACTACGAGCAGTACTTC

V: TRBV7-9
D: -
J: TRBJ2-7
length: 15
size: -
CDR3: CASSSAGLNSYEQYF
DNA: TGTGCCAGCAGTAGCGCGGGACTGAACTCCTACGAGCAGTACTTC

V: TRBV7-9
D: -
J: TRBJ2-7
length: 13
size: few
CDR3: CASSFPAYYEQYF
DNA: TGTGCCAGCAGCTTCCCAGCTTACTACGAGCAGTACTTC

V: TRBV27
D: -
J: TRBJ2-3
length: 18
size: -
CDR3: CASSLVGGHTSTRDTQYF
DNA: TGTGCCAGCAGTTTAGTAGGTGGGCACACTTCAACTAGGGATACGCAGTATTTT

V: TRBV9
D: -
J: TRBJ2-5
length: 14
size: -
CDR3: CASSVALSGGPQYF
DNA: TGTGCCAGCAGCGTAGCCCTCTCGGGCGGTCCCCAGTACTTC

V: TRBV29-1
D: TRBD1
J: TRBJ2-5
length: 12
size: few
CDR3: CSVGQVGETQYF
DNA: TGCAGCGTGGGACAGGTCGGGGAGACCCAGTACTTC

V: TRBV5-4
D: TRBD1
J: TRBJ1-2
length: 14
size: few
CDR3: CASSPQDRADGYTF
DNA: TGTGCCAGCAGCCCGCAAGACAGGGCCGATGGCTACACCTTC

V: TRBV29-1
D: -
J: TRBJ2-5
length: 15
size: few
CDR3: CSVGPPWVGPETQYF
DNA: TGCAGCGTGGGCCCTCCATGGGTGGGCCCAGAGACCCAGTACTTC

V: TRBV7-3
D: TRBD1
J: TRBJ2-3
length: 14
size: -
CDR3: CASSSGTGADTQYF
DNA: TGTGCCAGCAGCTCCGGGACAGGGGCAGATACGCAGTATTTT

V: TRBV7-9
D: -
J: TRBJ2-1
length: 15
size: few
CDR3: CASTLGGGSYNEQFF
DNA: TGTGCCAGCACTCTCGGGGGAGGTTCCTACAATGAGCAGTTCTTC

V: TRBV5-1
D: -
J: TRBJ2-7
length: 14
size: few
CDR3: CASSFTTGFYEQYF
DNA: TGCGCCAGCAGCTTTACTACCGGGTTCTACGAGCAGTACTTC

V: TRBV29-1
D: TRBD1
J: TRBJ1-5
length: 14
size: -
CDR3: CSVADRDSNQPQHF
DNA: TGCAGCGTCGCGGACAGGGATAGCAATCAGCCCCAGCATTTT

V: TRBV6-1
D: -
J: TRBJ2-7
length: 15
size: few
CDR3: CASRLTQGSSYEQYF
DNA: TGTGCCAGCAGGCTAACTCAGGGGAGCTCCTACGAGCAGTACTTC

V: TRBV4-3
D: -
J: TRBJ1-2
length: 17
size: -
CDR3: CASSQDRFFQGLYGYTF
DNA: TGCGCCAGCAGCCAAGATAGGTTCTTTCAGGGGCTTTATGGCTACACCTTC

V: TRBV9
D: TRBD1
J: TRBJ2-7
length: 15
size: -
CDR3: CASSVAGTGAYEQYF
DNA: TGTGCCAGCAGCGTAGCCGGGACAGGGGCCTACGAGCAGTACTTC

V: TRBV27
D: TRBD2
J: TRBJ2-5
length: 15
size: -
CDR3: CASIEVGGAEKTQYF
DNA: TGTGCCAGCATTGAAGTCGGGGGGGCGGAAAAGACCCAGTACTTC

V: TRBV7-2
D: -
J: TRBJ2-7
length: 15
size: -
CDR3: CASSLDSSSSYEQYF
DNA: TGTGCCAGCAGCTTGGACAGTTCGAGCTCCTACGAGCAGTACTTC

V: TRBV4-1
D: TRBD2
J: TRBJ2-1
length: 14
size: -
CDR3: CASSGTSFYNEQFF
DNA: TGCGCCAGCAGCGGGACTAGCTTTTACAATGAGCAGTTCTTC

V: TRBV13
D: TRBD2
J: TRBJ2-1
length: 16
size: -
CDR3: CASSNRLAGSYNEQFF
DNA: TGTGCCAGCAGCAATAGACTAGCGGGGAGCTACAATGAGCAGTTCTTC

V: TRBV28
D: -
J: TRBJ2-6
length: 16
size: -
CDR3: CASSDVSTSGANVLTF
DNA: TGTGCCAGCTCCGATGTGTCGACCTCTGGGGCCAACGTCCTGACTTTC

V: TRBV9
D: -
J: TRBJ2-7
length: 15
size: -
CDR3: CASSVDGRVDNEQYF
DNA: TGTGCCAGCAGCGTAGACGGCAGGGTTGACAACGAGCAGTACTTC

V: TRBV5-6
D: TRBD2
J: TRBJ2-7
length: 16
size: few
CDR3: CASSESIAGTAYEQYF
DNA: TGTGCCAGCAGCGAGAGTATAGCGGGAACTGCCTACGAGCAGTACTTC

V: TRBV7-2
D: TRBD2
J: TRBJ2-7
length: 15
size: -
CDR3: CASSDSGRGVREQYF
DNA: TGTGCCAGCAGCGATAGCGGGAGGGGAGTTCGCGAGCAGTACTTC

V: TRBV29-1
D: -
J: TRBJ2-1
length: 19
size: few
CDR3: CSVEEPHRVIRGAYNEQFF
DNA: TGCAGCGTTGAAGAACCCCACAGGGTCATTCGTGGGGCTTACAATGAGCAGTTCTTC

V: TRBV29-1
D: -
J: TRBJ2-5
length: 13
size: few
CDR3: CSGGRRNQETQYF
DNA: TGCAGCGGGGGGCGCCGAAACCAAGAGACCCAGTACTTC

V: TRBV23-1
D: TRBD2
J: TRBJ2-2
length: 18
size: -
CDR3: CASSPGGGRYCNTGELFF
DNA: TGCGCCAGCAGTCCTGGTGGCGGGAGGTATTGCAACACCGGGGAGCTGTTTTTT